This T cell receptor beta chain was observed in a study of T-cell memory formation after mild COVID-19. From 5'RACE with constant-segment primers came TCR alpha and TCR beta cDNA libraries that carried sample barcodes and UMIs. TCRdb passed the 5' RACE reads through MiXCR, listing each CDR3 protein once. The table shows more than 150,000 distinct CDR3 sequences, with around a sixth occurring only once. This clonotype occurred a few times. Its matching antigen is unknown. Study results and limitations: Some SARS-CoV-2-responding clones were already detected in memory before infection.

This CDR3 contains 15 residues. Trimming pared 7 bases from V and 1 base from J, leaving 15 bases between. Source material: PBMCs or a T cell subset sorted from them (not recorded which). V usage is TRBV12-3 or TRBV12-4 and J usage is TRBJ2-3; D is possibly TRBD2 (6 bases). This receptor was identified in a man aged 18 to 29 who had mild COVID-19 (a few samples of this study predate the infection). Cell type and time point are not known. The CDR3 coding sequence is TGTGCCAGCATGGGGGGTTGGGGACGCACAGATACGCAGTATTTT. Protein sequence: CASMGGWGRTDTQYF.